Each of the 29 T cell receptor beta chains below was sequenced from the same sample in a study of shared clonotypes between healthy human individuals. This table comes from immunoSEQ multiplex PCR, and its TCRdb copy is limited to in-frame clones, with some not included. This table holds about 680,000 clones, roughly 73% found once. Sequencing was done on a sample of memory CD4+ T cells sorted from blood. The subset: CD45RA-negative fraction. The receptor source for this set is a woman aged 30 to 39 in good health.

This clone was recorded a few times. This sequence joins TRBV5-1 and TRBJ1-4; D remains unclear. V was pared by 0 bases and J by 7 bases, with 16 bases between. Germline CDR1 is SGHRS and CDR2 is YFSETQ. This CDR3 region has 16 residues. The CDR3 here is CASSLGTDGNIEKLFF. For the CDR3, the DNA is TGCGCCAGCAGCTTGGGTACCGACGGCAATATTGAAAAACTGTTTTTT.

The V call is TRBV7-8, the J call TRBJ2-1; 11 nucleotides match TRBD2. Germline values: CDR1 SGHVS, CDR2 FQNEAQ. V shed 5 bases and J 1 base; nucleotides not matched to a gene: 1. The CDR3 covers 15 residues. CDR3 nucleotide sequence: TGTGCCAGCAGCGGGACTAGCGGTTCCTACAATGAGCAGTTCTTC. Translating it yields CASSGTSGSYNEQFF.

The chain links TRBV6-6 to TRBJ2-1; 7 bases map to TRBD2. Germline values: CDR1 MNHNY, CDR2 SVGAGI (reference sequence). With 5 bases clipped from V and 5 bases from J, the junction kept 9 bases outside the gene matches. This CDR3 region has 15 residues. The CDR3 protein is CASSPRLARNNEQFF. CDR3 DNA sequence: TGTGCCAGCAGTCCACGACTAGCTCGGAACAATGAGCAGTTCTTC.

Only a few counts were recorded for this clone. The rearrangement uses TRBV4-2 and TRBJ2-5; 8 nucleotides agree with TRBD2. The junction had 5 bases not matched to a gene; V was cut back by 4 bases and J by 1 base. Per germline, CDR1 LGHNA and CDR2 YNFKEQ. This CDR3 is built from 15 residues. The CDR3 coding sequence is TGTGCCAGCAGCCCGAGGGGACTAGTCCAAGAGACCCAGTACTTC. The encoded protein is CASSPRGLVQETQYF.

This clone has only a few counts. Within the sample, other DNA sequences also encode this same CDR3. The chain couples TRBV11-2 to TRBJ2-7, with TRBD1 as a possible D gene (5 bases). Trimming removed 0 bases from V and 6 bases from J, with 6 bases in between. Germline CDR1 and CDR2: SGHAT and FQNNGV. This CDR3 comprises 12 residues. The CDR3: CASSLDRGEQYF. DNA for the CDR3: TGTGCCAGCAGCTTAGATAGGGGCGAGCAGTACTTC.

The CDR3 DNA reads TGTGCCAGCAGCCAAGACCTTAGCGGGAGTGCGAACACCGGGGAGCTGTTTTTT. Translating gives CASSQDLSGSANTGELFF. The chain couples TRBV4-2 to TRBJ2-2, with TRBD2 matching over 9 bases. V shed 0 bases, J shed 0 bases, and the junction held 5 bases outside the gene matches. The CDR3 runs 18 residues. In germline, CDR1 is LGHNA, CDR2 YNFKEQ.

The chain joins TRBV15 to TRBJ1-5; TRBD1 agrees at 7 bases. Germline CDR1 LNHNV, CDR2 YYDKDF (reference sequence). V dropped 4 bases and J dropped 2; count of bases not matched to a gene: 2. There are 14 residues in the CDR3. CDR3 residues: CATSTGQGNQPQHF. In DNA, the CDR3 is TGTGCCACCAGCACTGGACAGGGCAATCAGCCCCAGCATTTT.

This chain links TRBV28 with TRBJ1-1; D is undetermined. The V gene lost 4 bases and the J gene lost 6 bases, with 12 bases spanning the gap. The CDR3 consists of 13 residues. The germline V gene encodes CDR1 MDHEN and CDR2 SYDVKM. The CDR3 spells CASSSYLVPEAFF. As DNA, the CDR3 is TGTGCCAGCAGTTCCTATTTGGTCCCTGAAGCTTTCTTT.

The chain uses TRBV27 and TRBJ1-5; D possibly corresponds to TRBD1 (5 bases). The germline gives CDR1 MNHEY, CDR2 SMNVEV (reference sequence). This CDR3 has 16 residues. V was cut by 0 bases and J by 4 bases, with 13 bases left in between. The CDR3 nucleotides read TGTGCCAGCAGTTTATCCCCGGGGGGACCTAATCAGCCCCAGCATTTT. Translated, it gives CASSLSPGGPNQPQHF.

The chain joins TRBV19 to TRBJ1-5; D ambiguous. Trimming shortened V by 4 bases and J by 7 bases, and 11 bases separated the two germline ends. CDR3 length: 13 amino acids. Germline CDR1 LNHDA, CDR2 SQIVND (reference sequence). For the CDR3, the DNA is TGTGCCAGTAGTAGAGAGACGCGACAGCCCCAGCATTTT. Translating it yields CASSRETRQPQHF.

The count of this clone is one. The CDR3 DNA follows: TGTGCCAGCGGCCCGGGACGCGCAACTTCACCCCTCCACTTT. It yields the protein CASGPGRATSPLHF. This rearrangement joins TRBV6-5 to TRBJ1-6; D is perhaps TRBD1 (5 bases). This CDR3 is built from 14 residues. The germline V gene has CDR1 MNHEY and CDR2 SVGAGI. V was pared by 8 bases and J by 9 bases, with 17 bases between.

This clone was observed a handful of times. The chain is built from TRBV7-3 and TRBJ2-3, with no clear D. The germline V and J ends were trimmed by 6 bases and 1 base, with 8 bases remaining between them. This CDR3 has 13 amino acids. Per the germline V gene, CDR1 is SGHTA and CDR2 is FQGTGA. Here the CDR3 DNA reads TGTGCCAGCAGTACGAGCGGCACAGATACGCAGTATTTT. Its protein product is CASSTSGTDTQYF.

This clone has only a few counts. The chain uses TRBV6-6 and TRBJ2-4, with D possibly TRBD2 on 6 matching bases. The length of the CDR3 is 14 residues. Germline V CDR1 and CDR2: MNHNY, SVGAGI (reference sequence). Deletions cut 3 bases from V and 9 bases from J, with 15 bases between. CDR3: CASSYPDGGGIQYF. For the CDR3, the DNA is TGTGCCAGCAGTTATCCAGATGGGGGAGGCATTCAGTACTTC.

The V call is TRBV27, the J call TRBJ1-1; D remains unclear. CDR3 length equals 14 residues. Trimming removed 2 bases from V and 5 bases from J, with 12 bases in between. Germline-derived CDR1 and CDR2 are MNHEY and SMNVEV (reference sequence). CDR3 nucleotide sequence: TGTGCCAGCAGTTTAAGGCACCTGGGGACTGAAGCTTTCTTT. This gives the protein CASSLRHLGTEAFF.

The V call is TRBV5-6, the J call TRBJ2-7, with 8 nucleotides matching TRBD2. J was trimmed by 2 bases and V by 4 bases; bases with no gene match: 8. CDR3 length: 15 residues. Per the germline V gene, CDR1 is SGHDT and CDR2 is YYEEEE. The CDR3 coding sequence is TGTGCCAGCAGCCCCTATAGCGGGACACCCTACGAGCAGTACTTC. This gives the protein CASSPYSGTPYEQYF.

Notes on this clone: It differs at one base from a far larger clone, so likely a read error. The chain joins TRBV25-1 to TRBJ1-1, with TRBD1 identical over 7 bases. The CDR3 consists of 14 residues. CDR1 MGHDK and CDR2 SYGVNS come from the germline V gene. CDR3 in amino acids: CASSDLQGYTEASF. In nucleotides, the CDR3 is TGTGCCAGCAGTGATCTACAGGGGTACACTGAAGCTTCCTTT. Drawing the rest from reference TRBV25-1 and TRBJ1-1, the complete variable domain is EADIYQTPRYLVIGTGKKITLECSQTMGHDKMYWYQQDPGMELHLIHYSYGVNSTEKGDLSSESTVSRIRTEHFPLTLESARPSHTSQYLCASSDLQGYTEASFGQGTRLTVV.

The CDR3 sequence: CASSLQTGGLGNTIYF. The CDR3 DNA reads as TGTGCCAGCAGTTTGCAGACAGGGGGCCTCGGAAACACCATATATTTT. The chain carries TRBV6-5 and TRBJ1-3, with 10 bases matching TRBD1. From germline, CDR1 is MNHEY and CDR2 SVGAGI. The trim removed 4 bases at V and 4 bases at J, leaving 7 bases unmatched. This CDR3 region has 16 residues.

The chain combines TRBV5-1 with TRBJ2-3; the D is unclear. The CDR3 runs 13 residues. Trimming took off 0 bases at V and 6 bases at J, with 8 bases between the two ends. Germline V lookup: CDR1 SGHRS, CDR2 YFSETQ. CDR3 sequence reads: CASSLAGEDTQYF. The CDR3 bases are TGCGCCAGCAGCTTGGCCGGAGAGGATACGCAGTATTTT.

J is TRBJ2-7 and V is TRBV10-1, with 7 bases aligning to TRBD1. The CDR3 loop spans 15 amino acids. Germline CDR1 and CDR2: WNHNN and SYGVQD (reference sequence). The V gene end was trimmed by 2 bases and the J gene end by 2 bases; junction bases not matched to a gene: 6. CDR3: CASSEGTDVAYEQYF. In DNA form, the CDR3 reads TGCGCCAGCAGTGAGGGGACAGATGTAGCCTACGAGCAGTACTTC.

V gene TRBV28 combines with J gene TRBJ1-5; D unclear. CDR1 MDHEN and CDR2 SYDVKM come from the germline V gene. The CDR3 totals 14 residues. The V gene lost 1 base and the J gene lost 9 bases, with 13 bases spanning the gap. As DNA, the CDR3 is TGTGCCAGCAGTTTATATGAGGGCCTAGGGCCCCAGCATTTT. Protein product: CASSLYEGLGPQHF.

CDR3 DNA: TGCGCCAGCAGCTTTTCAGGGGGCTCGGACTATGGCTACACCTTC. It encodes CASSFSGGSDYGYTF. The chain has TRBV5-1 and TRBJ1-2; 8 bases map to TRBD1. Unmatched junction bases numbered 6, after V lost 2 bases and J lost 3 bases. The CDR3 runs 15 residues. Germline CDR1 is SGHRS and CDR2 is YFSETQ.

Turning to this clone: A junction end diverges from the germline sequence, so it may reflect a read error. The rearrangement uses TRBV7-2 and TRBJ2-2; possibly TRBD2 for D (6 bases). This CDR3 is built from 15 residues. The germline V gene encodes CDR1 SGHTA and CDR2 FQGNSA. The CDR3 nucleotides are TGTGCCAGCAGTTTAGCGGCACGGAACACCGGGGAGCTGTTTTTT. Its translation is CASSLAARNTGELFF. The full variable domain, rest sourced from reference TRBV7-2 and TRBJ2-2, is GAGVSQSPSNKVTEKGKDVELRCDPISGHTALYWYRQSLGQGLEFLIYFQGNSAPDKSGLPSDRFSAERTGGSVSTLTIQRTQQEDSAVYLCASSLAARNTGELFFGEGSRLTVL.

The chain couples TRBV28 to TRBJ2-7; D gene uncertain. The CDR3 covers 15 residues. Germline CDR1 MDHEN, CDR2 SYDVKM. V lost 4 bases to trimming and J lost 0 bases, with 13 bases between them. The CDR3 loop reads CASSSGAGPSYEQYF. CDR3 sequence (DNA): TGTGCCAGCAGTTCGGGCGCCGGGCCCTCCTACGAGCAGTACTTC.

J is TRBJ2-3 and V is TRBV4-1; TRBD2 aligns across 9 bases. V trimming: 4 bases; J trimming: 5 bases; junction bases outside the gene matches: 4. Per the germline V gene, CDR1 is MGHRA and CDR2 is YSYEKL. CDR3 length: 14 residues. The chain's CDR3 is CASSRLAGVDTQYF. The CDR3 nucleotides read TGCGCCAGCAGCCGTTTAGCGGGAGTAGATACGCAGTATTTT.

This chain uses TRBV7-8 with TRBJ1-2; a weak D match, TRBD1 (5 bases). Per germline, CDR1 SGHVS and CDR2 FQNEAQ. CDR3 size: 13 residues. V was shortened by 5 bases and J by 4 bases, with 11 bases between the two germline ends. DNA for the CDR3: TGTGCCAGCAGCCCGCGGGACGGCTATGGCTACACCTTC. Translated, it gives CASSPRDGYGYTF.

This clone was recorded a few times. The V gene is TRBV11-2, the J gene TRBJ2-3; 10 nucleotides align to TRBD1. The CDR3 contains 15 residues. Germline assignment: CDR1 SGHAT and CDR2 FQNNGV. V shed 8 bases and J 7 bases; nucleotides not matched to a gene: 12. The CDR3 loop reads CASAETGTGENTQYF. The CDR3 DNA reads TGTGCCAGCGCCGAGACCGGGACAGGGGAGAATACGCAGTATTTT.

The V and J genes are TRBV28 and TRBJ1-5; 9 bases are a match to TRBD1. The CDR3 contains 17 residues. Trimming removed 6 bases from V and 2 bases from J; junction bases left unmatched: 11. Per germline, CDR1 MDHEN and CDR2 SYDVKM. Here the CDR3 reads CASSIDRGSPRNQPQHF. The CDR3 bases are TGTGCCAGCAGCATAGACAGGGGGTCACCCCGCAATCAGCCCCAGCATTTT. The variable domain in full, completed from reference TRBV28 and TRBJ1-5, reads DVKVTQSSRYLVKRTGEKVFLECVQDMDHENMFWYRQDPGLGLRLIYFSYDVKMKEKGDIPEGYSVSREKKERFSLILESASTNQTSMYLCASSIDRGSPRNQPQHFGDGTRLSIL.

This chain joins TRBV29-1 and TRBJ2-3; 11 bases align to TRBD2. This CDR3 has 14 amino acids. The junction had 5 bases not matched to a gene; V was cut back by 3 bases and J by 6 bases. The germline CDR1 and CDR2 sequences are SQVTM and ANQGSEA. The CDR3, as DNA: TGCAGCGTTGAGCCGACTAGCGGGGTTGATACGCAGTATTTT. This translates into CSVEPTSGVDTQYF.

The CDR3 region is CASSYWRTRSQETQYF. DNA of the CDR3: TGTGCCAGCAGTTACTGGAGGACTAGAAGCCAAGAGACCCAGTACTTC. The rearrangement joins TRBV6-6 to TRBJ2-5, with 7 bases matching TRBD2. Germline assignment: CDR1 MNHNY and CDR2 SVGAGI (reference sequence). This CDR3 is 16 amino acids long. V dropped 1 base and J dropped 1; count of bases not matched to a gene: 6.